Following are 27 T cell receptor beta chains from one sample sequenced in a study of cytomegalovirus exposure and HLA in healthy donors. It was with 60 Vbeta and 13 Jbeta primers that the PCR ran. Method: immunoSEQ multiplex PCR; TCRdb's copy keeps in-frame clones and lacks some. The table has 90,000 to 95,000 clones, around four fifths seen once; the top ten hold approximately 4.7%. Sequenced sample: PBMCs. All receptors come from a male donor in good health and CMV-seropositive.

The CDR3 sequence: CASSLGEAQYF. In DNA form, the CDR3 reads TGTGCCAGCAGTTTAGGGGAGGCCCAGTACTTC. This chain connects TRBV28 to TRBJ2-5; D may be TRBD2 (6 bases). CDR1 and CDR2 from the germline V gene are MDHEN and SYDVKM. CDR3 length: 11 residues. Trimming removed 2 bases at V and 9 bases at J, with 7 bases between.

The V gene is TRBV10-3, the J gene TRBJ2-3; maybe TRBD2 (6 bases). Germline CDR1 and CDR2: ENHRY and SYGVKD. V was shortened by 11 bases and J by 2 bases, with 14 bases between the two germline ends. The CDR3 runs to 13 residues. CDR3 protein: CALGGGATDTQYF. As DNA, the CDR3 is TGTGCCCTTGGTGGCGGGGCCACAGATACGCAGTATTTT.

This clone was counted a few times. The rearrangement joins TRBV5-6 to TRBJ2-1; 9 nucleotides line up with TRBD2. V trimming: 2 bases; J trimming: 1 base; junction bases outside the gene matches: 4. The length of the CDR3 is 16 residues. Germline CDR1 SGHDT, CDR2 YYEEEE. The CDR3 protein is CASSFGTSRSYNEQFF. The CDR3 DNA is TGTGCCAGCAGCTTCGGGACTAGCCGGTCCTACAATGAGCAGTTCTTC.

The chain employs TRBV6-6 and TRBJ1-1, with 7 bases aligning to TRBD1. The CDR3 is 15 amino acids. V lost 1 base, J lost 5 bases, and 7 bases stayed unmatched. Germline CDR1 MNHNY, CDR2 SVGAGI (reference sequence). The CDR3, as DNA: TGTGCCAGCAGTTACTACCAGGGGGGCAGGACTGAAGCTTTCTTT. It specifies CASSYYQGGRTEAFF.

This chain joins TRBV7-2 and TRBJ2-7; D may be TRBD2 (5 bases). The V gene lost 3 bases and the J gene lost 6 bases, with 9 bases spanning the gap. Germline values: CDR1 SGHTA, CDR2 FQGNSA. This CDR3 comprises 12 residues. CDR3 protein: CASSFSGIEQYF. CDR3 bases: TGTGCCAGCAGCTTTTCGGGGATCGAGCAGTACTTC.

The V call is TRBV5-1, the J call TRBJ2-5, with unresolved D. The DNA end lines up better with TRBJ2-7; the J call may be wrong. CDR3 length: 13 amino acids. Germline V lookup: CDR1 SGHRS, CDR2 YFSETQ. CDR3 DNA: TGCGCCAGCAGCTTCCCTACTACTAACGAGCAGTACTTC. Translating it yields CASSFPTTNEQYF.

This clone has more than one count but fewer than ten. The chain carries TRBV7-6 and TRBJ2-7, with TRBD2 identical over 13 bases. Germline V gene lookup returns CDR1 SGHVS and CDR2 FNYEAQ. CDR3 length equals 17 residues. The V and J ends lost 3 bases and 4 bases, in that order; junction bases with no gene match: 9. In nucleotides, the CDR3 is TGTGCCAGCAGCTTCTCTTCGACTAGCGGGAGGAGGTACGAGCAGTACTTC. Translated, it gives CASSFSSTSGRRYEQYF.

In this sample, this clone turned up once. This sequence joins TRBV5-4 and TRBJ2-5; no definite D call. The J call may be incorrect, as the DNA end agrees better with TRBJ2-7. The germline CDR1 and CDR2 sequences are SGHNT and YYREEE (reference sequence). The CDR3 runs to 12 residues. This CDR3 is CASSLAGGEQYF. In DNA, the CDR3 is TGTGCCAGCAGCTTGGCCGGCGGCGAGCAGTACTTC.

For the CDR3, the DNA is TGTGCCAGCAGCCGCCGGGACAGGCTGCTGATGGCGACCCAGTACTTC. It specifies CASSRRDRLLMATQYF. V usage is TRBV7-2 and J usage is TRBJ2-5; 8 bases are a match to TRBD1. Germline CDR1 reads SGHTA; CDR2 reads FQGNSA. Germline trimming cut 5 bases from V and 7 bases from J; bases unmatched to any gene: 15. This CDR3 has 16 amino acids.

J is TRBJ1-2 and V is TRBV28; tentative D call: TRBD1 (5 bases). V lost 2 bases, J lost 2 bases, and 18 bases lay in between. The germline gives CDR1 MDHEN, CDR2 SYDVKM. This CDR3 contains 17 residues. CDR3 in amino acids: CASSLRIQGKGNYGYTF. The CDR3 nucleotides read TGTGCCAGCAGTTTAAGAATTCAGGGAAAGGGCAACTATGGCTACACCTTC.

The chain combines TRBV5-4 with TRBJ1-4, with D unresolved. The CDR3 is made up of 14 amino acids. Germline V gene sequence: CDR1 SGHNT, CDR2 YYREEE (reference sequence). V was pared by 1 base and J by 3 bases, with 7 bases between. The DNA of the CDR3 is TGTGCCAGCAGCTTGTGGGCTTCTAATGAAAAACTGTTTTTT. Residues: CASSLWASNEKLFF.

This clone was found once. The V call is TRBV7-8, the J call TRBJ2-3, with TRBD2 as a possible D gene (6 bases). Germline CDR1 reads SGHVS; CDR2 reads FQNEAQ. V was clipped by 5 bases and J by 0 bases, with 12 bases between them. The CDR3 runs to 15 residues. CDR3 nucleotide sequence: TGTGCCAGCAGCCTCCTAGCGTCTAGCACAGATACGCAGTATTTT. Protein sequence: CASSLLASSTDTQYF. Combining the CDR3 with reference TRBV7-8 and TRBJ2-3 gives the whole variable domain GAGVSQSPRYKVAKRGQDVALRCDPISGHVSLFWYQQALGQGPEFLTYFQNEAQLDKSGLPSDRFFAERPEGSVSTLKIQRTQQEDSAVYLCASSLLASSTDTQYFGPGTRLTVL.

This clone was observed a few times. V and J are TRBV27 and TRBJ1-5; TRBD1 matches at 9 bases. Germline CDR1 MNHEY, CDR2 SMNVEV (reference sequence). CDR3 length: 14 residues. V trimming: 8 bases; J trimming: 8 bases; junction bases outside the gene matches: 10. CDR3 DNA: TGTGCCAGCTCCCTCCAGACAGGGGGAGAGCCCCAGCATTTT. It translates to CASSLQTGGEPQHF.

The CDR3, as DNA: TGCGCCACAAGGCGGACTAGGCACTCCTACGAGCAGTACTTC. This encodes CATRRTRHSYEQYF. This chain joins TRBV10-1 and TRBJ2-7; 7 nucleotides line up with TRBD2. The CDR3 loop spans 14 amino acids. Germline CDR1 WNHNN, CDR2 SYGVQD (reference sequence). Unmatched junction bases numbered 9, after V lost 10 bases and J lost 0 bases.

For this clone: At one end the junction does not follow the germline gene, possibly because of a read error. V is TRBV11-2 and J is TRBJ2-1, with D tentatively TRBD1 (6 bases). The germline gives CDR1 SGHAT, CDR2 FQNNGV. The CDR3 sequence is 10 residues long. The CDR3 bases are TGTGCCAGCAGCTTGAACAGGGTAATCTTC. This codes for CASSLNRVIF.

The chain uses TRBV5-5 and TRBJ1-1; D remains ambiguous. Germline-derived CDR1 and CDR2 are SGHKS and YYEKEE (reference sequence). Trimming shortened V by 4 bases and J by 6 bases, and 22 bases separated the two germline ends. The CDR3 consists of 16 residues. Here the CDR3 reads CASSATGSESFAEAFF. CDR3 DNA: TGTGCCAGCAGCGCGACCGGGAGCGAGTCCTTCGCTGAAGCTTTCTTT.

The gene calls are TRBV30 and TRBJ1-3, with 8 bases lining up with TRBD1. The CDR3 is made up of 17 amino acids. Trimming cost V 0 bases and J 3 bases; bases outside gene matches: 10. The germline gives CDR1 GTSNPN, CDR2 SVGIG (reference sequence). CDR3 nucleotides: TGTGCCTGGAGTGTAGGGCTCAGGGGGCCGGTTGGAAACACCATATATTTT. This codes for CAWSVGLRGPVGNTIYF.

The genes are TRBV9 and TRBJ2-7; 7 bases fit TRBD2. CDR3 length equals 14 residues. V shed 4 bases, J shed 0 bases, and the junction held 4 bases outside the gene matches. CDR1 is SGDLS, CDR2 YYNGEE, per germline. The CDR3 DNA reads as TGTGCCAGCAGCTTGGCGGGAGCCTCCTACGAGCAGTACTTC. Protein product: CASSLAGASYEQYF.

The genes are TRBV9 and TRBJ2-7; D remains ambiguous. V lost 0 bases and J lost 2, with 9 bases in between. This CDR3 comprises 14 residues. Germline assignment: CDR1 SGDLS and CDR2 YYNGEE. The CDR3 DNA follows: TGTGCCAGCAGCGTAGAGTCCGGAGCCTACGAGCAGTACTTC. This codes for CASSVESGAYEQYF.

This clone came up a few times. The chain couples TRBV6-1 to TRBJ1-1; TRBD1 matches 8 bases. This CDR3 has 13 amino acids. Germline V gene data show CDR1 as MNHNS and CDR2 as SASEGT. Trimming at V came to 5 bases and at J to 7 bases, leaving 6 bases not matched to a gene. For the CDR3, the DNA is TGTGCCAGCAGTCACCGACAGGGGAATGAAGCTTTCTTT. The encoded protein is CASSHRQGNEAFF.

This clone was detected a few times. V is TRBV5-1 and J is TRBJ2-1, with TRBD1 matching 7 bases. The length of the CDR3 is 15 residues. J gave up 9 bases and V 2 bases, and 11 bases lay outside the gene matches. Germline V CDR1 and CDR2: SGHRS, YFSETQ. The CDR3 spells CASSLGGPWQGEQFF. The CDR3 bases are TGCGCCAGCAGCTTAGGGGGCCCATGGCAAGGTGAGCAGTTCTTC.

The CDR3 reads CASSSRQGSPKNIQYF. The CDR3 coding sequence is TGTGCCAGCAGTTCCCGACAGGGTAGCCCCAAAAACATTCAGTACTTC. The gene calls are TRBV27 and TRBJ2-4, with 7 nucleotides matching TRBD1. Looked up from germline, CDR1 is MNHEY and CDR2 is SMNVEV (reference sequence). The CDR3 totals 16 residues. V lost 4 bases, J lost 2 bases, and 8 bases stayed unmatched.

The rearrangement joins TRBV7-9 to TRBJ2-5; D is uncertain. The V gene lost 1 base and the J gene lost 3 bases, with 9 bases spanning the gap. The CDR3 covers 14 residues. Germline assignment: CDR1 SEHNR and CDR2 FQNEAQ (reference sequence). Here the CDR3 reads CASSLVESKETQYF. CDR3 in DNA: TGTGCCAGCAGCTTAGTAGAGAGCAAAGAGACCCAGTACTTC.

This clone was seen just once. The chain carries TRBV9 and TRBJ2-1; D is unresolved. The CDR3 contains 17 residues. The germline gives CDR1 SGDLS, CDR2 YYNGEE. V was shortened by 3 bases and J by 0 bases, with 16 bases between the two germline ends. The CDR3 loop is CASSDSFRPSSYNEQFF. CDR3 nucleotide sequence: TGTGCCAGCAGCGACTCCTTCAGGCCGAGCTCCTACAATGAGCAGTTCTTC.

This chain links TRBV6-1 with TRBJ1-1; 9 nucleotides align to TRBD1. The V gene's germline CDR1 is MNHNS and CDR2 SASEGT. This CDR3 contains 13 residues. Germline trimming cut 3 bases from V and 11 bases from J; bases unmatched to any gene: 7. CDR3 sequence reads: CASSELTGGDAFF. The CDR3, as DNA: TGTGCCAGCAGTGAGCTGACAGGGGGGGATGCTTTCTTT.

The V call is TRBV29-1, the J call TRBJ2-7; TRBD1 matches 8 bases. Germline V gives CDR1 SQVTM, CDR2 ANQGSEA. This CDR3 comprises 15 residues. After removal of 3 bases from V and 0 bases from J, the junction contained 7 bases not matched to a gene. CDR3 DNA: TGCAGCGTTGAGAGAGGGACAGGCCTCTCCTACGAGCAGTACTTC. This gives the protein CSVERGTGLSYEQYF.

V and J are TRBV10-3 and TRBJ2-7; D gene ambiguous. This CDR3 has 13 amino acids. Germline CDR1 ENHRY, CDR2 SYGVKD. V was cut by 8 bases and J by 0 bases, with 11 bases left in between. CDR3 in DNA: TGTGCCATCCTGGCTGAATACTCCTACGAGCAGTACTTC. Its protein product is CAILAEYSYEQYF.